Below, one TCR beta chain is given with its context. Terminally differentiated effector memory CD45RA+ cells were left out of the naive CD8 fraction, which was CD45RO-negative and positively selected for CCR7. The sample is drawn from a study of shared clonotypes between healthy human individuals. The CDR3 has 18 amino acids. V dropped 5 bases and J dropped 0; count of bases not matched to a gene: 10. Germline V gene data show CDR1 as SGHTA and CDR2 as FQGNSA. Some clones are missing from TCRdb's copy, which holds only in-frame ones; the method was immunoSEQ multiplex PCR. The sample carries around 1.9 million clones, 85% to 95% recorded once.

Sequencing input: naive CD8+ T cells from PBMCs. The rearrangement uses TRBV7-2 and TRBJ2-6; 7 bases align to TRBD1. This TCR was recovered from a man aged 18 to 30 in good health. Some clones in this sample may be carry-over from other donors' samples. CDR3 sequence (DNA): TGTGCCAGCAGCCCGCACAGGGGCGTAAACTCTGGGGCCAACGTCCTGACTTTC. Protein product: CASSPHRGVNSGANVLTF.